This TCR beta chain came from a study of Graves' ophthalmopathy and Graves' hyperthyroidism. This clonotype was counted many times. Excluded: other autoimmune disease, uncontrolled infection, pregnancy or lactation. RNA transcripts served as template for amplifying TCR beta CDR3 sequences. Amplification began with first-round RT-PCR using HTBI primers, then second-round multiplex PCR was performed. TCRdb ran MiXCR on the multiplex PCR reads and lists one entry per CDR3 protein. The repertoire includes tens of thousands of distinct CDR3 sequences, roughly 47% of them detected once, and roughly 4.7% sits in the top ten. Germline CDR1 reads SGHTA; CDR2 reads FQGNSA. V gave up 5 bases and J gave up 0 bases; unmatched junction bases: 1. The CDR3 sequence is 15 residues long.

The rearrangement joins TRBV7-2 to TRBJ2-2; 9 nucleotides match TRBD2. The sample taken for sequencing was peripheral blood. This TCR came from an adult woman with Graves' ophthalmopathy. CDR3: CASSRLAANTGELFF. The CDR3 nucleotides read TGTGCCAGCAGCCGACTAGCGGCGAACACCGGGGAGCTGTTTTTT.